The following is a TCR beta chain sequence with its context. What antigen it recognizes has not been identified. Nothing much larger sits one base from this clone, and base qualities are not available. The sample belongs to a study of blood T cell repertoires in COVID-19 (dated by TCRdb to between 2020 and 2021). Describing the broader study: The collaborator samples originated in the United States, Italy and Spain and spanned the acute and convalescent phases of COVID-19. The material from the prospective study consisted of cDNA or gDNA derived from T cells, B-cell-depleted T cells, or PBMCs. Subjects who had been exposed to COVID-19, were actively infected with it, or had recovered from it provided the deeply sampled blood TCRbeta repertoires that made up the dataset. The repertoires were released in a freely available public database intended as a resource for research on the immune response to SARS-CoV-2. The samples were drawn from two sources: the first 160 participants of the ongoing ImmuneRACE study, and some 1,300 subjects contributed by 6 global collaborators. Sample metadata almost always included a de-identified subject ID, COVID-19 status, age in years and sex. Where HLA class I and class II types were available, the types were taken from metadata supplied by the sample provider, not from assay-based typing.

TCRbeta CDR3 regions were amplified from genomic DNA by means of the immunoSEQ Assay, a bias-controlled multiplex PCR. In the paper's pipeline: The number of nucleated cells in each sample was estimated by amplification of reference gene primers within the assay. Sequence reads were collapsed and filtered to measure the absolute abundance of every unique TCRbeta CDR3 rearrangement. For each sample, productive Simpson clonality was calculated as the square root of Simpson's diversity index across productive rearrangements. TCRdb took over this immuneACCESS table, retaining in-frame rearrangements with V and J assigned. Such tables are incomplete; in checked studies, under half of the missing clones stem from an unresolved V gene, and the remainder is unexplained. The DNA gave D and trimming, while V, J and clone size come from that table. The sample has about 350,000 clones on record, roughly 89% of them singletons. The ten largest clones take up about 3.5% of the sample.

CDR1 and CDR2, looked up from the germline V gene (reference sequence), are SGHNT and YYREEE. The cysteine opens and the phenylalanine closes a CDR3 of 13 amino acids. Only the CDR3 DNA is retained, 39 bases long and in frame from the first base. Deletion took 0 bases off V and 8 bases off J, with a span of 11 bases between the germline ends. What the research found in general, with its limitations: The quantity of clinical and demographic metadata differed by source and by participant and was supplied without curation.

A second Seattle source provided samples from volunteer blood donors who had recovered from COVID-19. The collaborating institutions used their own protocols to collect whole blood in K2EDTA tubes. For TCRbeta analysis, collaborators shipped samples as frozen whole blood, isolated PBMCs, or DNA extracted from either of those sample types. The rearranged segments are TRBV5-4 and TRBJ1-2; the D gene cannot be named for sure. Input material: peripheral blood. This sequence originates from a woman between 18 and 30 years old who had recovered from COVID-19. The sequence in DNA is TGTGCCAGCAGCTTGGTTCTAGCTTTGGGCTACACCTTC. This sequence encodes CASSLVLALGYTF.